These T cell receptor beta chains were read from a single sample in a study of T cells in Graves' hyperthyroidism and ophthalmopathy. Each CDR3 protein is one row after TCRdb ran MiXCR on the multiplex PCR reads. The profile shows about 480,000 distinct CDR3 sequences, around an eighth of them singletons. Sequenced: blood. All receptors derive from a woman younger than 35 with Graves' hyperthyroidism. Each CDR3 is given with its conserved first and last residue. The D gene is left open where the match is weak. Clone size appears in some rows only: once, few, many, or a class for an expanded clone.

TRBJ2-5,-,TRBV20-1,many,CSARWGLAYSQYF,TGCAGTGCTAGGTGGGGACTGGCTTATTCCCAGTACTTC
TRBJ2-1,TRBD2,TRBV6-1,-,CASSLQAGGPGGGEQFF,TGTGCCAGCAGCCTTCAAGCGGGAGGGCCGGGGGGGGGTGAGCAGTTCTTC
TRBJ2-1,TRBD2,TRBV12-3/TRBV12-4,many,CASSLSLEGYRGDEQFF,TGTGCCAGCAGTTTATCGTTAGAGGGTTACCGGGGGGATGAGCAGTTCTTC
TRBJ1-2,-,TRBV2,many,CASPNGGYTF,TGTGCCAGCCCGAATGGGGGCTACACCTTC
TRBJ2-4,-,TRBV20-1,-,CSARDRPTRVLAKNIQYF,TGCAGTGCTAGAGATAGGCCAACTAGGGTGTTAGCCAAAAACATTCAGTACTTC
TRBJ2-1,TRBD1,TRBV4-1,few,CASSQVGRGRFNEQFF,TGCGCCAGCAGCCAAGTGGGCAGGGGGCGGTTCAATGAGCAGTTCTTC
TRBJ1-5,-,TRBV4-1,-,CASSQTTVWNQPQHF,TGCGCCAGCAGCCAAACTACAGTTTGGAATCAGCCCCAGCATTTT
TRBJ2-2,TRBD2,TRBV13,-,CAGSSLAGGPGVTGELFF,TGTGCCGGCTCCTCCCTAGCGGGAGGGCCTGGTGTCACCGGGGAGCTGTTTTTT
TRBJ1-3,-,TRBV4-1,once,CASSRGWGVGNTIYF,TGCGCCAGCAGCAGGGGGTGGGGAGTTGGAAACACCATATATTTT
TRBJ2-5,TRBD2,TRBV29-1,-,CSVKIAGEETQYF,TGCAGCGTTAAAATAGCGGGAGAAGAGACCCAGTACTTC
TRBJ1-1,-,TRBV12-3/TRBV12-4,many,CASSWTGLRAFF,TGTGCCAGCAGCTGGACGGGCCTTAGGGCTTTCTTT
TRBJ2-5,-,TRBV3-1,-,CASSQVRGGETQYF,TGTGCCAGCAGCCAAGTAAGGGGCGGAGAGACCCAGTACTTC
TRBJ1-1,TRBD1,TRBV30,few,CAWRTGTASEAFF,TGTGCCTGGAGAACAGGGACAGCCTCTGAAGCTTTCTTT
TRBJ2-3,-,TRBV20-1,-,CVRLEPFTDTQYF,TGCGTGAGGTTAGAGCCTTTCACAGATACGCAGTATTTT
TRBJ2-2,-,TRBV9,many,CASSAGIRTGGELFF,TGTGCCAGCAGTGCCGGGATCCGAACGGGCGGGGAGCTGTTTTTT
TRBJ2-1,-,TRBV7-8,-,CASSLRLEFYNEQFF,TGTGCCAGCAGCTTAAGACTAGAGTTCTACAATGAGCAGTTCTTC
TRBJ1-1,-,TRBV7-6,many,CASSPNRGLANTEAFF,TGTGCCAGCAGCCCCAATAGAGGGCTAGCGAACACTGAAGCTTTCTTT
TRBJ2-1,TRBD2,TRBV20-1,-,CSARDLVAGGLLSYNEHFF,TGCAGTGCTAGAGATTTGGTAGCGGGAGGTCTACTCTCCTACAATGAGCACTTCTTC
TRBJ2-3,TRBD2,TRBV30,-,CAWVRAGGPADTQYF,TGTGCCTGGGTCCGAGCGGGAGGGCCAGCAGATACGCAGTATTTT
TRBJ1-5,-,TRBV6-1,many,CASYGPGQPQHF,TGTGCCAGCTACGGACCAGGTCAGCCCCAGCATTTT
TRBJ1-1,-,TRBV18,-,CASSPHPLPMNTEAFF,TGTGCCAGCTCACCACATCCCCTCCCCATGAACACTGAAGCTTTCTTT
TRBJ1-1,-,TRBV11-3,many,CASSTIRGNTEAFF,TGTGCCAGCAGCACCATAAGGGGGAACACTGAAGCTTTCTTT
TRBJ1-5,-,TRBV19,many,CASNPGGNQPQHF,TGTGCCAGTAATCCAGGGGGCAATCAGCCCCAGCATTTT
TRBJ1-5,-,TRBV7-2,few,CAGSPTGKPQHF,TGTGCCGGCAGCCCCACTGGGAAGCCCCAGCATTTT
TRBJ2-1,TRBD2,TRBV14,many,CASRPDGGNEQFF,TGTGCCAGCCGACCAGACGGGGGGAATGAGCAGTTCTTC
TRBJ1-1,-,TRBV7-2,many,CASSLAALLGLNTEAFF,TGTGCCAGCAGCTTAGCAGCTCTTCTGGGACTCAACACTGAAGCTTTCTTT
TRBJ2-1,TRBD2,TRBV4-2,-,CASSQVMVEAGGPVGNEQFF,TGTGCCAGCAGCCAAGTCATGGTAGAAGCGGGAGGGCCGGTGGGGAATGAGCAGTTCTTC
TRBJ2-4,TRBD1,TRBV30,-,CAWSSPLDRGRVNIQYF,TGTGCCTGGAGTTCCCCCCTGGACAGGGGGCGCGTCAATATTCAGTACTTC
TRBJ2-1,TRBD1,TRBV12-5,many,CASGNGTGYNEQFF,TGTGCTAGTGGTAATGGGACAGGCTACAATGAGCAGTTCTTC
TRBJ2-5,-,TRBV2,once,CASKTLRGTGETQYF,TGTGCCAGCAAAACGCTTAGGGGGACCGGGGAGACCCAGTACTTC
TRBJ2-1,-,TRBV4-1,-,CASSAQTSLSYNEQFF,TGCGCCAGCAGTGCACAAACTTCGCTGTCCTACAATGAGCAGTTCTTC
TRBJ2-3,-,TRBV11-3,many,CASRTGRSTDTQYF,TGTGCCAGCAGAACGGGACGGAGCACAGATACGCAGTATTTT
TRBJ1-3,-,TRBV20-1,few,CSARLRSGNTIYF,TGCAGTGCAAGACTACGCTCTGGAAACACCATATATTTT
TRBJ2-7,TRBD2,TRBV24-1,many,CATSDATRGGTTYEQYF,TGTGCCACCAGTGATGCCACGCGGGGGGGGACAACCTACGAGCAGTACTTC
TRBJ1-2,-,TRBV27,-,CASSFRRQESYTF,TGTGCCAGCAGTTTCAGGAGGCAAGAGAGCTACACCTTC
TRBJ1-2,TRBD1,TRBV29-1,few,CSVVGGQGAFGYTF,TGCAGCGTTGTGGGGGGACAGGGGGCCTTTGGCTACACCTTC
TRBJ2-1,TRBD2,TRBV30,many,CAWSVSLAGNNEQFF,TGTGCCTGGAGTGTTAGCCTAGCGGGGAACAATGAGCAGTTCTTC